This T cell receptor beta chain was captured in a study of spatial heterogeneity in lung cancer. Regarding the study as a whole: Tumor T cells had an estimated coverage that came to approximately 7% for alpha chains and roughly 14% for beta chains. It was found that expanded intratumoral alpha and beta TCR counts tracked tumor mutation counts.

This clonotype was seen at least ten times. Antigen: not known. TCR cDNA molecules were tagged individually, and each one carried a unique molecular identifier. TCRdb reprocessed the 5' RACE reads via MiXCR and lists one record per CDR3 protein. Of some 14,000 distinct CDR3 sequences listed, 4.5% to 6% are singletons. Time point noted: sample taken at primary tumor resection. The donors, about 74 patients with untreated early-stage non-small cell lung cancer, provided the samples. Unsorted whole RNA of tumor, nontumor lung or frozen PBMC was sequenced. Germline loops: CDR1 MNHEY, CDR2 SVGAGI. V trimming: 5 bases; J trimming: 1 base; junction bases outside the gene matches: 16. The CDR3 is 18 amino acids.

The TCR was taken from a female donor with early-stage non-small cell lung cancer. This material consisted of lung tumor tissue, taken at surgery. The chain recombines TRBV6-5 with TRBJ1-1; TRBD1 matches at 7 bases. Written as DNA, the CDR3 is TGTGCCAGCAGTCCAAGACAGGGAAGGCCGAAGGGGAACACTGAAGCTTTCTTT. Its protein is CASSPRQGRPKGNTEAFF.